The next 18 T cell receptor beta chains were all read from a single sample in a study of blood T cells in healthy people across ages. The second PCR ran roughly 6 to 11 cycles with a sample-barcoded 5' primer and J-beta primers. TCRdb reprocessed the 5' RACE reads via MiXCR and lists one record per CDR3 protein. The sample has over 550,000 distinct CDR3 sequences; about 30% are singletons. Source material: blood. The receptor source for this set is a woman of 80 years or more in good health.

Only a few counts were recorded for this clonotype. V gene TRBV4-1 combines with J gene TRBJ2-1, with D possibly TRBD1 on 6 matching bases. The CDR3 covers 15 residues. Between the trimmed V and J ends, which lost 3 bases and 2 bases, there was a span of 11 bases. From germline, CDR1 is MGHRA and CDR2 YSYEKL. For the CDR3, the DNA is TGCGCCAGCAGCCATGACAGGAGTACCTACAATGAGCAGTTCTTC. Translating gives CASSHDRSTYNEQFF.

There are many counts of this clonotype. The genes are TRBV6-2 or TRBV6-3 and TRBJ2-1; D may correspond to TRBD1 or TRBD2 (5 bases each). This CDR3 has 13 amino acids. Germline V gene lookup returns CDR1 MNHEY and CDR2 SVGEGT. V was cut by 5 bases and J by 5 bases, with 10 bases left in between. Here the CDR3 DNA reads TGTGCCAGCAGTAACTGGGACCACAATGAGCAGTTCTTC. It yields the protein CASSNWDHNEQFF.

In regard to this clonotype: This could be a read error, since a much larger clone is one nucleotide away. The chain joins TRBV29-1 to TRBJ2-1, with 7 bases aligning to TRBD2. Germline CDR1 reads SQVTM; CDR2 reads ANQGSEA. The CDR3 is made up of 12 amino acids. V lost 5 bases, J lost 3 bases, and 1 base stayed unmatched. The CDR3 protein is CSVTGGYNEQFF. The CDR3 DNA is TGCAGCGTTACGGGGGGCTACAATGAGCAGTTCTTC.

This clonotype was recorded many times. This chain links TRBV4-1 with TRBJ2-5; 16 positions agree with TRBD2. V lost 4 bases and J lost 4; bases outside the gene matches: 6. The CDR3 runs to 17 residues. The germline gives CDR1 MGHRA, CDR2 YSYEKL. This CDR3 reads CASSPGLAGGPSETQYF. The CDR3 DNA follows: TGCGCCAGCAGCCCGGGACTAGCGGGGGGGCCGTCAGAGACCCAGTACTTC.

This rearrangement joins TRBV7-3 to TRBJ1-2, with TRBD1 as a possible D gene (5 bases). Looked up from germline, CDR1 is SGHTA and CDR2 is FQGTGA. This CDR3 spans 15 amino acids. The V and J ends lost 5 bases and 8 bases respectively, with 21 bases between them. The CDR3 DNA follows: TGTGCCAGCAGCGCCGATCCCCCAGGGACGGGCGGCTACACCTTC. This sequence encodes CASSADPPGTGGYTF.

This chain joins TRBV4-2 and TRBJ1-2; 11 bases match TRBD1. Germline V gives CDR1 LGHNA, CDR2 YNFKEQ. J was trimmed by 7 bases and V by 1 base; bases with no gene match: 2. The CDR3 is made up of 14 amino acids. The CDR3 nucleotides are TGTGCCAGCAGCCAAGTGGGACAGGGGGGTGGCTACACCTTC. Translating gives CASSQVGQGGGYTF.

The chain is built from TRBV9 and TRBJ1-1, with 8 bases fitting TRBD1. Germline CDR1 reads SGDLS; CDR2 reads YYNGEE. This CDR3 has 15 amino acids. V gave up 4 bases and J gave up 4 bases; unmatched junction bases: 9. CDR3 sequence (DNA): TGTGCCAGCAGCACGAAGGACAGGGTAGGCACTGAAGCTTTCTTT. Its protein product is CASSTKDRVGTEAFF.

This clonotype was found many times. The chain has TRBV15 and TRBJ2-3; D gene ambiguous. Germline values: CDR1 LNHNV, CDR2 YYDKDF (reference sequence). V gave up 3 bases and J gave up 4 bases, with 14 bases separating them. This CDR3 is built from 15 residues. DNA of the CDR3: TGTGCCACCAGCAGGGACCCCTGGAGCGCAGATACGCAGTATTTT. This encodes CATSRDPWSADTQYF. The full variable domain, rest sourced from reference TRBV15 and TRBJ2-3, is DAMVIQNPRYQVTQFGKPVTLSCSQTLNHNVMYWYQQKSSQAPKLLFHYYDKDFNNEADTPDNFQSRRPNTSFCFLDIRSPGLGDTAMYLCATSRDPWSADTQYFGPGTRLTVL.

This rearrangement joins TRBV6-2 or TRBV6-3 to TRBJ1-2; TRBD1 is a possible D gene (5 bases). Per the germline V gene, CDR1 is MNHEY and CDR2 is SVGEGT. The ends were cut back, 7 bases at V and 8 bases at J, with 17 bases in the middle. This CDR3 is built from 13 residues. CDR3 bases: TGTGCCAGCACCGTTACGGGGGAGGCCGGCTACACCTTC. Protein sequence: CASTVTGEAGYTF.

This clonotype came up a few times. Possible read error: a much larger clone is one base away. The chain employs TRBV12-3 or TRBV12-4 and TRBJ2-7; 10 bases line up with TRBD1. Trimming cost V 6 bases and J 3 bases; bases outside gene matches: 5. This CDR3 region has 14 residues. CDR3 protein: CASRFWDRGYEQYF. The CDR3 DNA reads TGTGCCAGCAGGTTTTGGGACAGGGGCTACGAGCAGTACTTC.

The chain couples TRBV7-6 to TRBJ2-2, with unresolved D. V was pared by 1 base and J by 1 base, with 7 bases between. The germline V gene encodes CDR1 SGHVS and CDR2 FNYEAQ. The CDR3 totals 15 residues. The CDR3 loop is CASSLGALNTGELFF. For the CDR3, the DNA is TGTGCCAGCAGCTTAGGGGCCTTGAACACCGGGGAGCTGTTTTTT.

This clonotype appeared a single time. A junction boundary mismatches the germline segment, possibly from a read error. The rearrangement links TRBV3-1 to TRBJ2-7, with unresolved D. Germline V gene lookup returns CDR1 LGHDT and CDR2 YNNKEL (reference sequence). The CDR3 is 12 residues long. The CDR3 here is CASSLSTYVQYF. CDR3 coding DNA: TGTGCCAGTAGCCTCTCCACCTACGTGCAGTACTTC.

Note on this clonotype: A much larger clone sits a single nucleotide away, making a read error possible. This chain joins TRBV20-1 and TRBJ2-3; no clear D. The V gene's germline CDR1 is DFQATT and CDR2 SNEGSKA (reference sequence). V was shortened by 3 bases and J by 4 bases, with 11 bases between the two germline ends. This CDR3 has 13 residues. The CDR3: CSARVLVSDTQYF. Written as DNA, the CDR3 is TGCAGTGCTAGGGTGTTGGTTTCAGATACGCAGTATTTT.

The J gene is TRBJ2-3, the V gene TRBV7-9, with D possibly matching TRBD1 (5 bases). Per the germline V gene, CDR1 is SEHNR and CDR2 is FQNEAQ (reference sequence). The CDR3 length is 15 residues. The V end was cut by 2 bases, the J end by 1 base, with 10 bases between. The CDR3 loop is CASSLIDSRTDTQYF. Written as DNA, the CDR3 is TGTGCCAGCAGCTTAATCGACAGCCGCACAGATACGCAGTATTTT.

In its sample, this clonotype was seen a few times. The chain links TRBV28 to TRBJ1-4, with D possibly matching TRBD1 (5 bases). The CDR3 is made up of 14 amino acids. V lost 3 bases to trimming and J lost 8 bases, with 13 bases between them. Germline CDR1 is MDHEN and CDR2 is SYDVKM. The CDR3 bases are TGTGCCAGCAGTTTGGGGGGGAGGGTAGAAAAACTGTTTTTT. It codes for CASSLGGRVEKLFF. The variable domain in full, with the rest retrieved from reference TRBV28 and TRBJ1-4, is DVKVTQSSRYLVKRTGEKVFLECVQDMDHENMFWYRQDPGLGLRLIYFSYDVKMKEKGDIPEGYSVSREKKERFSLILESASTNQTSMYLCASSLGGRVEKLFFGSGTQLSVL.

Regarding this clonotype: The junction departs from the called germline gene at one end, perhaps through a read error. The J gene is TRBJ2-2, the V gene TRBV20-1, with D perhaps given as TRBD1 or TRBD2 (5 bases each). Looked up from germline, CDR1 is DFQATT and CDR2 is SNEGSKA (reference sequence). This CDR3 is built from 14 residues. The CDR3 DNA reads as TGCAGTGCTTACGGGACCGATAACACCGGGGAGCGGTTTTTT. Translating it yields CSAYGTDNTGERFF.

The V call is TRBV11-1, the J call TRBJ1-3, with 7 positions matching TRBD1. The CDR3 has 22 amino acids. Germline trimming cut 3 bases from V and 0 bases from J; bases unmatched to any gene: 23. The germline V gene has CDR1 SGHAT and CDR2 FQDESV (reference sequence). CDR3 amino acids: CASSFPPHRTTGRSSSGNTIYF. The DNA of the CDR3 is TGTGCCAGCAGCTTCCCCCCGCACCGGACGACAGGGAGAAGCAGCTCTGGAAACACCATATATTTT.

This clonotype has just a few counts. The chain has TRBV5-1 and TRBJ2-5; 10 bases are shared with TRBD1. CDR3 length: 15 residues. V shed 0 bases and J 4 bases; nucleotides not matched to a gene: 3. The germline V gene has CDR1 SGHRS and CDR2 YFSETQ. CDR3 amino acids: CASSLGQGAVETQYF. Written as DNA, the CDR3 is TGCGCCAGCAGCTTGGGACAGGGGGCGGTAGAGACCCAGTACTTC.